This paragraph reports one T cell receptor beta chain. This clonotype was observed a handful of times. The antigen this receptor binds is unknown. No much larger clone is present one base from it, and per-base qualities are unavailable. The donors were about 40 Caucasian individuals from Russia, aged roughly 6 to 100 years, who were systemically healthy. Each donor gave around 9 milliliters of peripheral blood, collected into EDTA-treated Vacutainer tubes. Ficoll-Paque density-gradient centrifugation was used to isolate PBMCs, with at least 6.5 million per sample. Trizol reagent was used to extract total RNA from the PBMCs, yielding at least 5.5 micrograms per sample. For every donor, an aliquot of PBMCs went through flow cytometry to measure the percentages of naive CD45RAhigh/CD27high T cells. Library prep was done by 5' RACE. This sample was sequenced with an Illumina HiSeq 2500. A second about 6 to 11 cycle PCR used a sample-barcoded 5' primer and a J-beta primer mix. A template-switch 5' adaptor carrying 12 random nucleotides introduced a unique molecular identifier onto each TCR beta cDNA molecule. At least 2.5 million CDR3-containing paired-end reads were obtained from each sample. The Mint cDNA synthesis kit, primed by a TRBC-specific oligonucleotide, was used to synthesize first-strand cDNA from all RNA. After uracil-DNA glycosylase treatment, a first 18-cycle PCR used universal primers M1SS and BC2_uni_R on all cDNA. The paper's processing steps were these. Each sample was normalized by randomly selecting 1 million high-quality reads, each carrying a distinct molecular identifier. Reads sharing molecular identifiers were discarded rather than binned into consensus sequences. MiTCR, run with a Q25 quality threshold and the strictest error-elimination algorithm, handled CDR3 identification, clonotype clustering and error correction. A nonparametric unseen species model using Euler transformation provided a lower-bound estimate of total TCR beta diversity. TCRdb redid the processing of the public reads, applying fastp at Q25 and MiXCR, and retained in-frame beta chains. For every CDR3 protein sequence, its rows merge into one entry that carries the most common genes and DNA. TCRdb, rather than the study authors, made the V and J calls. The sample contains 1.2 million to 1.5 million distinct CDR3 sequences, about 40% of them found a single time. 7.9% of the sample comes from the top ten.

The source of the sample is a study of blood T cells in healthy people across ages (dated by TCRdb to the mid-2010s). In terms of the full investigation: Template switching captured roughly one uniquely barcoded TCR beta cDNA molecule per two T cells in model experiments. Using the same blood draw, the study looked at two additional independent replicas of 1 million unique cDNA reads for two donors, one aged 18 to 30 and the other aged 80 or older. To avoid experimental bias, donors of different ages were randomly spread across the sequencing lanes. Age-related changes in TCR beta repertoire diversity were measured in the study by deep sequencing normalized with unique cDNA molecular identifiers. Donors were grouped into four age groups: young (average approximately 16 years), middle-aged (39), aged (around 60) and long-lived (about 89). Broader findings and caveats from the paper: Estimates of total diversity from one million sequenced T cells were regarded as lower bounds and underestimates. The percentage of naive T cells measured by flow cytometry correlated strongly with observed TCR beta diversity. Observed TCR beta diversity per million T cells fell roughly linearly with age, and a significant reduction was already apparent by age approximately 40. Because profiling used bulk unsorted PBMCs, naive and antigen-experienced compartments could not be compared conclusively. Compared with the aged group, the long-lived group had more naive CD4+ T cells, fewer expanded clones and increased TCR diversity, a pattern suggesting age selection. Because the CMV infection status of the donors was unknown, age-related changes in expanded clonotypes may potentially have been confounded.

The CDR3 has 15 amino acids, counting the end cysteine and phenylalanine. The read is trimmed to its CDR3 DNA, 45 bases read in frame from base 1. V is clipped by 3 bases and J by 1 base, and the sequence between their germline boundaries is 11 bases long. For CDR1 and CDR2, the germline V gene lists SGHTA and FQGNSA. The sequenced sample was blood. The sequence was obtained from a woman younger than 30 in good health. This receptor chain uses TRBV7-2 and TRBJ2-3; the D call could be TRBD1 or TRBD2, with each sharing 5 bases. The CDR3 in this case is CASSLGPRGTDTQYF. In nucleotides, the sequence is TGTGCCAGCAGCTTGGGACCTAGGGGCACAGATACGCAGTATTTT.